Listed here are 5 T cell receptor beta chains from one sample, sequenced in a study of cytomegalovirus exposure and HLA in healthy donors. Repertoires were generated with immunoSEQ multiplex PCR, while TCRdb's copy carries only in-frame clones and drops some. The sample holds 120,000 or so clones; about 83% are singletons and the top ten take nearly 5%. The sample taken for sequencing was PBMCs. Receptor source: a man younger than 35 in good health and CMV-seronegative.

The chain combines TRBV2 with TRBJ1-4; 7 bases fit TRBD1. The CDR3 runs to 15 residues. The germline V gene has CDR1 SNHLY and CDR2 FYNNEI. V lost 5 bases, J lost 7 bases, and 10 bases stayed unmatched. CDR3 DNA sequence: TGTGCCAGCAGTCTAGACAGGGTTGCTGGTGAAAAACTGTTTTTT. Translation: CASSLDRVAGEKLFF.

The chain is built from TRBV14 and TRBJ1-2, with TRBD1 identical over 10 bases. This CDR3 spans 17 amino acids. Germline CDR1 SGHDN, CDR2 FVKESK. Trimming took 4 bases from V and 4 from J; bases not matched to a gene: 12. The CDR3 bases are TGTGCCAGCAGCCCACTTTCAGGGGACAGGGGTCCCTATGGCTACACCTTC. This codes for CASSPLSGDRGPYGYTF.

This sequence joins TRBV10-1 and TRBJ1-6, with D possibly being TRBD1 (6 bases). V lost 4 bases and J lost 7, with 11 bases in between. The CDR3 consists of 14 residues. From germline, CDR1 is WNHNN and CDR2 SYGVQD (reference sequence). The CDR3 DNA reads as TGCGCCAGCAGTGGAGGACAGCCAAATTCACCCCTCCACTTT. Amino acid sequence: CASSGGQPNSPLHF.

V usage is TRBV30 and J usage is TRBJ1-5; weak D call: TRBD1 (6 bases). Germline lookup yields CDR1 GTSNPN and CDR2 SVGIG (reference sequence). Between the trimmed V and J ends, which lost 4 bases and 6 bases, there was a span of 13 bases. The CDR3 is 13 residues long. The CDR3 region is CAWNQGISQPQHF. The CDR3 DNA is TGTGCCTGGAATCAGGGGATAAGTCAGCCCCAGCATTTT.

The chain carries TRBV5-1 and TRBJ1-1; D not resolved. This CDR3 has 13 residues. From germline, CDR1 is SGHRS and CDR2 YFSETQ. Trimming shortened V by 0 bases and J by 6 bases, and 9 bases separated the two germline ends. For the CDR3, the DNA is TGCGCCAGCAGCTTGGCCGGTTTCGCTGAAGCTTTCTTT. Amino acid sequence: CASSLAGFAEAFF.